One and the same sample provided the 15 T cell receptor beta chains below, sequenced in a study of shared clonotypes between healthy human individuals. Produced via immunoSEQ multiplex PCR; TCRdb's table is partial and in-frame only. There are approximately 2,000,000 clones in the sample; about nine tenths occur only once, and more than 0.35% lies in the top ten. Source material: naive CD4+ T cells from PBMCs. The subset is: CD45RA+ positively selected. The receptors were gathered from a man aged 18 to 30 in good health. Some clones in this sample may be carry-over from other donors' samples.

This chain connects TRBV4-2 to TRBJ2-7; D gene uncertain. CDR1 LGHNA and CDR2 YNFKEQ come from the germline V gene. The CDR3 runs to 12 residues. Trimming pared 0 bases from V and 8 bases from J, leaving 8 bases between. The CDR3 is CASSQDKLQQYF. CDR3 sequence (DNA): TGTGCCAGCAGCCAAGATAAGCTACAGCAGTACTTC.

The chain couples TRBV30 to TRBJ1-4; the match to TRBD1 covers 7 bases. Germline CDR1 and CDR2: GTSNPN and SVGIG (reference sequence). This CDR3 is built from 14 residues. Trimming removed 5 bases from V and 6 bases from J; junction bases left unmatched: 9. In nucleotides, the CDR3 is TGTGCCTGGCTCCTTACTGGGACAGATGAAAAACTGTTTTTT. Its protein is CAWLLTGTDEKLFF.

The gene calls are TRBV10-1 and TRBJ2-7; 8 nucleotides match TRBD2. The CDR3 spans 16 residues. Germline trimming cut 3 bases from V and 1 base from J; bases unmatched to any gene: 8. Germline V lookup: CDR1 WNHNN, CDR2 SYGVQD (reference sequence). CDR3 bases: TGCGCCAGCAGTGATCACCGCGGGAGGAAATCCTACGAGCAGTACTTC. This codes for CASSDHRGRKSYEQYF.

CDR3 protein: CASSLGQSAQYF. CDR3 nucleotide sequence: TGTGCCAGCAGCCTCGGACAGTCGGCCCAGTACTTC. The rearrangement joins TRBV6-5 to TRBJ2-5, with TRBD1 as a possible D gene (6 bases). The CDR3 runs to 12 residues. Germline CDR1 and CDR2: MNHEY and SVGAGI. Trimming took off 6 bases at V and 9 bases at J, with 14 bases between the two ends.

The V call is TRBV16, the J call TRBJ1-5; D uncertain. The CDR3 spans 16 residues. V was clipped by 5 bases and J by 0 bases, with 14 bases between them. Germline V lookup: CDR1 KGHSY, CDR2 FQNENV. The CDR3 is CASSERGTASNQPQHF. Here the CDR3 DNA reads TGTGCCAGCAGCGAACGGGGAACTGCTAGCAATCAGCCCCAGCATTTT.

A remark on this clone: Other DNA sequences from this sample encode an identical CDR3 as well. The V gene is TRBV6-5, the J gene TRBJ2-1; D gene unclear. There are 11 residues in the CDR3. The V and J ends lost 0 bases and 9 bases respectively, with 3 bases between them. Germline CDR1 is MNHEY and CDR2 is SVGAGI. CDR3 in amino acids: CASSYSGEQFF. DNA for the CDR3: TGTGCCAGCAGTTACTCTGGTGAGCAGTTCTTC.

The rearrangement joins TRBV2 to TRBJ1-6; 7 nucleotides line up with TRBD1. Germline V gene sequence: CDR1 SNHLY, CDR2 FYNNEI. The V gene end was trimmed by 7 bases and the J gene end by 9 bases; junction bases not matched to a gene: 9. The CDR3 is 14 amino acids. The CDR3 bases are TGTGCCAGCAATGAGGGCAGGGGGAGTTCACCCCTCCACTTT. Encoded protein: CASNEGRGSSPLHF.

V is TRBV19 and J is TRBJ1-5; D call uncertain. The CDR3 has 15 residues. V shed 7 bases and J shed 2 bases, with 15 bases lying between them. CDR1 is LNHDA and CDR2 is SQIVND in the germline V gene (reference sequence). In nucleotides, the CDR3 is TGTGCCAGTAAAAATCTCGGGAGCGGCAATCAGCCCCAGCATTTT. As protein: CASKNLGSGNQPQHF.

The J gene is TRBJ1-2, the V gene TRBV19; D is ambiguous. V dropped 7 bases and J dropped 2 bases, with 17 bases sitting between them. The germline V gene encodes CDR1 LNHDA and CDR2 SQIVND (reference sequence). The CDR3 is 15 residues long. The CDR3 DNA sequence: TGTGCCAGTACTACCCCAGACATGCGGAACTATGGCTACACCTTC. This encodes CASTTPDMRNYGYTF. The full variable domain, completed using reference TRBV19 and TRBJ1-2, is DGGITQSPKYLFRKEGQNVTLSCEQNLNHDAMYWYRQDPGQGLRLIYYSQIVNDFQKGDIAEGYSVSREKKESFPLTVTSAQKNPTAFYLCASTTPDMRNYGYTFGSGTRLTVV.

As for this clone: Additional DNA sequences in this sample encode the identical CDR3. Written as DNA, the CDR3 is TGCAGCGTTGGTAGGCAGGGAGAGACCCAGTACTTC. This encodes CSVGRQGETQYF. V and J are TRBV29-1 and TRBJ2-5; possibly TRBD1 for D (5 bases). The CDR3 has 12 amino acids. The germline V gene encodes CDR1 SQVTM and CDR2 ANQGSEA. V shed 4 bases and J shed 4 bases, with 10 bases lying between them.

With regard to this clone: Other DNA sequences in the sample encode the same CDR3. J is TRBJ2-1 and V is TRBV18, with 9 bases that match TRBD1. The CDR3 has 14 amino acids. With V trimmed by 3 bases and J by 5 bases, 2 bases remained unmatched. CDR1 KGHSH and CDR2 LQKENI come from the germline V gene. The CDR3 region has the DNA TGTGCCAGCTCACCCCGGACAGGGGACAATGAGCAGTTCTTC. Translation gives CASSPRTGDNEQFF.

The chain couples TRBV5-1 to TRBJ1-3; D not certain. Trimming removed 1 base from V and 4 bases from J, with 12 bases in between. The CDR3 has 15 amino acids. Per germline, CDR1 SGHRS and CDR2 YFSETQ. The CDR3 loop is CASSLHAGSGNTIYF. The CDR3 DNA reads as TGCGCCAGCAGCTTGCACGCGGGTTCCGGAAACACCATATATTTT. The whole variable domain, remainder taken from reference TRBV5-1 and TRBJ1-3, is KAGVTQTPRYLIKTRGQQVTLSCSPISGHRSVSWYQQTPGQGLQFLFEYFSETQRNKGNFPGRFSGRQFSNSRSEMNVSTLELGDSALYLCASSLHAGSGNTIYFGEGSWLTVV.

The chain recombines TRBV6-5 with TRBJ1-1; unclear D gene. The V end was cut by 6 bases, the J end by 11 bases, with 19 bases between. The CDR3 extends over 13 amino acids. Germline V gene sequence: CDR1 MNHEY, CDR2 SVGAGI. The CDR3 here is CASRPPGEGRAFF. CDR3 nucleotides: TGTGCCAGCAGACCCCCCGGGGAGGGTCGGGCTTTCTTT.

About this clone itself: The identical CDR3 is also encoded by other nucleotide sequences in the sample. V gene TRBV5-1 combines with J gene TRBJ2-5; TRBD1 agrees at 10 bases. With V trimmed by 3 bases and J by 5 bases, 4 bases remained unmatched. The CDR3 has 14 amino acids. CDR1 and CDR2 (germline): SGHRS, YFSETQ. DNA of the CDR3: TGCGCCAGCAGCTGGGGACAGGGGAAGGAGACCCAGTACTTC. This gives the protein CASSWGQGKETQYF.

Written as DNA, the CDR3 is TGTGCCAGCAGCTTAGAGTGGGGGCATGGTGAAGCTTTCTTT. It specifies CASSLEWGHGEAFF. The chain uses TRBV7-9 and TRBJ1-1, with TRBD1 as a possible D gene (6 bases). V lost 1 base, J lost 7 bases, and 13 bases lay in between. The CDR3 is 14 amino acids. Germline lookup yields CDR1 SEHNR and CDR2 FQNEAQ (reference sequence).